The clone carrying this T cell receptor beta chain was detected a few times. Its antigen remains unidentified. The sample originates from a study of shared clonotypes between healthy human individuals. CDR3 size: 14 residues. V was clipped by 2 bases and J by 8 bases, with 12 bases between them. Per germline, CDR1 WNHNN and CDR2 SYGVQD (reference sequence). Study-wide findings and caveats: Clonotypes shared by all four sorted-subset donors had higher generation probabilities than non-shared clonotypes.

Sorted-subset replicate PCRs used approximately 180 ng of genomic DNA. This amount corresponded to 30,000 to 35,000 T cell genomes. Data came from immunoSEQ multiplex PCR; TCRdb stores just in-frame clones and leaves some out. The sample shows roughly 1 million clones, 65% to 75% of them seen only once. This chain uses TRBV10-1 with TRBJ2-2; D not resolved. The origin of this receptor is a young man in good health. Sequenced: memory CD4+ T cells sorted from blood. Subset given: CD45RA-negative fraction. CDR3 bases: TGCGCCAGCAGTGAGGAAACTCGGGTTGGGGAGCTGTTTTTT. Translating gives CASSEETRVGELFF.